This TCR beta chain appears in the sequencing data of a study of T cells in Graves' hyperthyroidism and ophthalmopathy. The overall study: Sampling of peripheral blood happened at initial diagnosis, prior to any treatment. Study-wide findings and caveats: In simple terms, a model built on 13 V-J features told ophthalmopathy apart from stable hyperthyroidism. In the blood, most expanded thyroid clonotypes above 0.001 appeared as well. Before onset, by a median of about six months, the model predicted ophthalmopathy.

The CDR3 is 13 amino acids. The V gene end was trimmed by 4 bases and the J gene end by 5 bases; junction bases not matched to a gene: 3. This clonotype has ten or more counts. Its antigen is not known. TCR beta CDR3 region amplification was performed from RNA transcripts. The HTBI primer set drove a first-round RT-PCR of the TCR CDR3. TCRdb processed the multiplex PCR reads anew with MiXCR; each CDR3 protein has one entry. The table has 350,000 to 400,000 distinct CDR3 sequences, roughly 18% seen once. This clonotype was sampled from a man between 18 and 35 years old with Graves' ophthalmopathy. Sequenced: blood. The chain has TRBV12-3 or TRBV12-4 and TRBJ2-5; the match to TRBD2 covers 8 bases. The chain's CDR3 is CASSSPGGETQYF. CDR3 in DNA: TGTGCCAGCAGTTCCCCGGGGGGGGAGACCCAGTACTTC.